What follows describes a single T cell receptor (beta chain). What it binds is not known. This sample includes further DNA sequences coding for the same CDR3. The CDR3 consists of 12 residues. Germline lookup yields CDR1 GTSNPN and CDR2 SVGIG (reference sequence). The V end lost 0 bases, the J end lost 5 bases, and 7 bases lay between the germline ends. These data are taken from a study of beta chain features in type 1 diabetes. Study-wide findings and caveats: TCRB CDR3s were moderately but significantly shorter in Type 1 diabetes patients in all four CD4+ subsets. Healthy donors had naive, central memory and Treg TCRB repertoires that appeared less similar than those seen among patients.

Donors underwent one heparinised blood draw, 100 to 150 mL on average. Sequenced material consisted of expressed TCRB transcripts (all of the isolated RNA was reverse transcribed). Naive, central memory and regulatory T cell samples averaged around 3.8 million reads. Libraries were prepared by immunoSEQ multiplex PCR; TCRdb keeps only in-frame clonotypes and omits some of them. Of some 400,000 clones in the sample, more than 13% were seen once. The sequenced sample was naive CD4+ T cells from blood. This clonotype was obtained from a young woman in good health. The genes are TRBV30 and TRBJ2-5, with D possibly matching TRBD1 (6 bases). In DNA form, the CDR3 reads TGTGCCTGGAGTGTAGGGGGTGAGACCCAGTACTTC. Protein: CAWSVGGETQYF.